What follows describes a single T cell receptor (beta chain). The data stem from a study of cytomegalovirus exposure and HLA in healthy donors. Per the germline V gene, CDR1 is SGHDN and CDR2 is FVKESK. After removal of 3 bases from V and 5 bases from J, the junction contained 11 bases not matched to a gene. CDR3 size: 16 residues. The PCR was carried out with 60 Vbeta primers and 13 Jbeta primers. Produced via immunoSEQ multiplex PCR; TCRdb's table is partial and in-frame only. The table lists roughly 120,000 clones, about 10% of them singletons. The chain joins TRBV14 to TRBJ2-5; 8 bases map to TRBD1. The sample taken for sequencing was PBMCs. The sequence was collected from a man aged 25 to 40 in good health and CMV-seronegative. The CDR3 loop is CASSQGKQGVRETQYF. CDR3 sequence (DNA): TGTGCCAGCAGCCAGGGGAAACAGGGGGTAAGGGAGACCCAGTACTTC.